These 29 T cell receptor beta chains were sequenced from one sample in a study of human T cells and chemical hapten exposure. The sample's time point: patch test 1, 2 weeks after DPC sensitization. Noted treatment: therapeutic diphenylcyclopropenone sensitization with weekly scalp DPC. One entry per CDR3 protein results from TCRdb running MiXCR on the RACE reads. Among 180,000 or so distinct CDR3 sequences listed, more than 20% were seen once. The material sequenced was whole blood, taken in connection with sensitization to the hapten diphenylcyclopropenone (DPC). These receptors were taken from a woman aged 45 to 65 with alopecia areata. Some clones in this sample may be carry-over from other donors' samples.

The chain joins TRBV2 to TRBJ1-4; unclear D gene. V gave up 3 bases and J gave up 4 bases, with 3 bases separating them. The CDR3 extends over 12 amino acids. Per the germline V gene, CDR1 is SNHLY and CDR2 is FYNNEI. CDR3 DNA: TGTGCCAGCAGTGAGGGTAATGAAAAACTGTTTTTT. It codes for CASSEGNEKLFF.

The sample holds a few counts of this clonotype. The chain links TRBV7-9 to TRBJ1-1, with no clear D. V gave up 4 bases and J gave up 4 bases, with 4 bases separating them. Germline lookup yields CDR1 SEHNR and CDR2 FQNEAQ (reference sequence). The CDR3 has 11 residues. The CDR3: CASSYGTEAFF. The DNA for the CDR3 is TGTGCCAGCAGCTATGGCACTGAAGCTTTCTTT.

The chain employs TRBV20-1 and TRBJ2-1, with D tentatively TRBD2 (6 bases). Looked up from germline, CDR1 is DFQATT and CDR2 is SNEGSKA (reference sequence). The CDR3 consists of 12 residues. Trimming stripped 5 bases from V and 8 bases from J, with 13 bases between. In DNA, the CDR3 is TGCAGTGCTGGTACTAGCCGCGATGAGCAGTTCTTC. The encoded protein is CSAGTSRDEQFF.

The chain joins TRBV28 to TRBJ2-5; D is perhaps TRBD1 (6 bases). The CDR3 is 14 amino acids. The germline gives CDR1 MDHEN, CDR2 SYDVKM. V was pared by 5 bases and J by 5 bases, with 15 bases between. The CDR3 spells CASSPHRVLETQYF. The DNA for the CDR3 is TGTGCCAGCAGTCCCCACAGGGTCCTGGAGACCCAGTACTTC.

This chain connects TRBV9 to TRBJ2-3; TRBD2 agrees at 13 bases. This CDR3 spans 18 amino acids. Germline CDR1 reads SGDLS; CDR2 reads YYNGEE. The V and J ends lost 0 bases and 0 bases, in that order; junction bases with no gene match: 4. In DNA, the CDR3 is TGTGCCAGCAGCGTAGCACTAGCGGGAGGGCCTAGCACAGATACGCAGTATTTT. Translation gives CASSVALAGGPSTDTQYF.

The chain carries TRBV2 and TRBJ1-5; D ambiguous. Germline CDR1 SNHLY, CDR2 FYNNEI. With 7 bases removed from V and 1 base from J, the gap between germline ends came to 8 bases. CDR3 length: 13 residues. The CDR3, as DNA: TGTGCCAGCAAAGGACTGAGCAATCAGCCCCAGCATTTT. Protein sequence: CASKGLSNQPQHF.

This clonotype has only a few counts. The V and J genes are TRBV12-3 or TRBV12-4 and TRBJ1-2; D is unclear. V dropped 4 bases and J dropped 2 bases, with 8 bases sitting between them. This CDR3 has 13 amino acids. Here the CDR3 reads CASSWRQNYGYTF. The CDR3 region has the DNA TGTGCCAGCAGTTGGAGGCAGAACTATGGCTACACCTTC.

J is TRBJ2-3 and V is TRBV29-1; TRBD2 aligns across 11 bases. The CDR3 runs 14 residues. V lost 5 bases, J lost 3 bases, and 4 bases stayed unmatched. From germline, CDR1 is SQVTM and CDR2 ANQGSEA. The CDR3 DNA reads TGCAGCGTTACTAGCGGGAGAGGGACAGATACGCAGTATTTT. This codes for CSVTSGRGTDTQYF.

This clonotype has only a few counts. The gene calls are TRBV20-1 and TRBJ2-7, with 10 bases matching TRBD2. This CDR3 comprises 14 residues. Looked up from germline, CDR1 is DFQATT and CDR2 is SNEGSKA (reference sequence). V was pared by 6 bases and J by 2 bases, with 7 bases of the junction left unmatched. The CDR3 nucleotides read TGCAGTGCGAGTACTAGCGGGACGGCCTACGAGCAGTACTTC. Encoded protein: CSASTSGTAYEQYF.

The V and J genes are TRBV10-3 and TRBJ1-6, with 9 nucleotides matching TRBD1. J was trimmed by 8 bases and V by 10 bases; bases with no gene match: 3. This CDR3 has 12 amino acids. CDR1 ENHRY and CDR2 SYGVKD come from the germline V gene. DNA of the CDR3: TGTGCCACCTGGGACAGGGATTCACCCCTCCACTTT. This codes for CATWDRDSPLHF.

This clonotype showed up just a few times. The chain employs TRBV15 and TRBJ2-6, with 7 nucleotides matching TRBD2. There are 14 residues in the CDR3. J was trimmed by 2 bases and V by 6 bases; bases with no gene match: 1. Per the germline V gene, CDR1 is LNHNV and CDR2 is YYDKDF (reference sequence). The CDR3 DNA is TGTGCCACCAGGGGGGGGGCTGGGGCCAACGTCCTGACTTTC. Protein product: CATRGGAGANVLTF.

This chain joins TRBV20-1 and TRBJ2-3; TRBD2 aligns across 8 bases. Trimming cost V 6 bases and J 1 base; bases outside gene matches: 9. The germline gives CDR1 DFQATT, CDR2 SNEGSKA (reference sequence). The CDR3 spans 15 residues. CDR3 DNA: TGCAGTGCCATAAACGGGAGGGTGGGCACAGATACGCAGTATTTT. Protein: CSAINGRVGTDTQYF.

V gene TRBV20-1 combines with J gene TRBJ2-7; D may be TRBD2 (5 bases). The CDR3 consists of 11 residues. In germline, CDR1 is DFQATT, CDR2 SNEGSKA (reference sequence). The CDR3 reads CAGLGSYEQYF. The CDR3 region has the DNA TGCGCAGGACTGGGCTCCTACGAGCAGTACTTC.

The V and J genes are TRBV7-2 and TRBJ1-1, with 7 bases aligning to TRBD1. This CDR3 has 15 residues. From germline, CDR1 is SGHTA and CDR2 FQGNSA. V shed 1 base and J 2 bases; nucleotides not matched to a gene: 4. The CDR3 here is CASSLEDRANTEAFF. As DNA, the CDR3 is TGTGCCAGCAGCTTAGAAGACAGGGCTAACACTGAAGCTTTCTTT.

This clonotype was picked up a small number of times. The gene calls are TRBV7-9 and TRBJ2-5; 7 nucleotides align to TRBD1. This CDR3 spans 14 amino acids. With V trimmed by 6 bases and J by 4 bases, 8 bases remained unmatched. The germline gives CDR1 SEHNR, CDR2 FQNEAQ (reference sequence). This chain's CDR3 is CASRRDSQGETQYF. The CDR3 DNA sequence: TGTGCCAGCAGAAGGGACAGTCAGGGAGAGACCCAGTACTTC.

This clonotype was seen ten or more times. The chain recombines TRBV9 with TRBJ2-3; 7 bases align to TRBD2. This CDR3 spans 15 amino acids. Trimming at V came to 0 bases and at J to 5 bases, leaving 6 bases not matched to a gene. The germline gives CDR1 SGDLS, CDR2 YYNGEE. In nucleotides, the CDR3 is TGTGCCAGCAGCGTAGCGCCTAGCGGAAAAGATACGCAGTATTTT. Translating gives CASSVAPSGKDTQYF.

This chain joins TRBV10-3 and TRBJ2-2; no reliable D call. V lost 4 bases and J lost 2, with 14 bases in between. CDR1 ENHRY and CDR2 SYGVKD come from the germline V gene. The CDR3 is made up of 16 amino acids. CDR3 sequence reads: CAISGEAPVNTGELFF. For the CDR3, the DNA is TGTGCCATCAGTGGTGAGGCTCCGGTAAACACCGGGGAGCTGTTTTTT.

The J gene is TRBJ2-7, the V gene TRBV11-1, with TRBD1 identical over 7 bases. CDR1 and CDR2 from the germline V gene are SGHAT and FQDESV (reference sequence). This CDR3 has 13 residues. V lost 5 bases and J lost 5; bases outside the gene matches: 6. The CDR3 spells CASSPTGSHEQYF. The CDR3 DNA follows: TGTGCCAGCAGCCCGACAGGGTCCCACGAGCAGTACTTC.

J is TRBJ2-2 and V is TRBV29-1; 10 nucleotides match TRBD2. V shed 4 bases, J shed 3 bases, and the junction held 2 bases outside the gene matches. The germline V gene encodes CDR1 SQVTM and CDR2 ANQGSEA. The CDR3 runs 14 residues. CDR3 region: CSVVAGGDTGELFF. The CDR3 DNA reads as TGCAGCGTTGTAGCGGGAGGAGACACCGGGGAGCTGTTTTTT.

This clonotype was counted a few times. The V call is TRBV20-1, the J call TRBJ2-1, with D possibly TRBD2 on 6 matching bases. Trimming took off 3 bases at V and 4 bases at J, with 7 bases between the two ends. This CDR3 spans 12 amino acids. In germline, CDR1 is DFQATT, CDR2 SNEGSKA (reference sequence). This CDR3 is CSASAGYNEQFF. The CDR3 DNA reads TGCAGTGCTAGTGCGGGATACAATGAGCAGTTCTTC.

This clonotype was recorded a few times. This chain connects TRBV5-1 to TRBJ2-7; 10 nucleotides match TRBD1. The germline V gene has CDR1 SGHRS and CDR2 YFSETQ. J lost 4 bases, V lost 3 bases, and 7 bases had no gene match. The CDR3 sequence is 15 residues long. This CDR3 reads CASSWGTGARYEQYF. Here the CDR3 DNA reads TGCGCCAGCAGCTGGGGGACAGGGGCCCGGTACGAGCAGTACTTC.

There are a few counts of this clonotype. The rearrangement joins TRBV20-1 to TRBJ1-1; no firm D call. CDR3 size: 12 residues. CDR1 is DFQATT, CDR2 SNEGSKA, per germline (reference sequence). V was trimmed by 3 bases and J by 3 bases, leaving 8 bases between them. Written as DNA, the CDR3 is TGCAGTGCTAGTGATGAGTACACTGAAGCTTTCTTT. Amino acids: CSASDEYTEAFF.

A few counts support this clonotype. This chain uses TRBV20-1 with TRBJ1-2; D gene unclear. CDR3 length: 12 residues. Trimming stripped 5 bases from V and 4 bases from J, with 11 bases between. The germline gives CDR1 DFQATT, CDR2 SNEGSKA (reference sequence). The DNA of the CDR3 is TGCAGTGCTCCCGAAGGAATCTATGGCTACACCTTC. It encodes CSAPEGIYGYTF.

This clonotype appeared a few times. V gene TRBV7-6 combines with J gene TRBJ2-7; 12 bases are a match to TRBD2. V lost 5 bases, J lost 6 bases, and 8 bases stayed unmatched. CDR1 is SGHVS, CDR2 FNYEAQ, per germline. The CDR3 sequence is 15 residues long. CDR3 DNA sequence: TGTGCCAGCAGCGCAAGGACTAGCGGGACGAGCGAGCAGTACTTC. Protein: CASSARTSGTSEQYF.

This chain joins TRBV20-1 and TRBJ2-1; D might be TRBD1 (6 bases). Trimming cost V 0 bases and J 7 bases, with 16 bases left between them. Germline CDR1 reads DFQATT; CDR2 reads SNEGSKA (reference sequence). This CDR3 has 15 residues. CDR3 nucleotide sequence: TGCAGTGCTAGAGATGGTCGGGGTCAGGGGAATGAGCAGTTCTTC. Translation: CSARDGRGQGNEQFF.

The V and J genes are TRBV7-8 and TRBJ2-1; D possibly matches TRBD1 or TRBD2 (5 bases each). CDR1 and CDR2 (germline): SGHVS, FQNEAQ. This CDR3 has 16 residues. Deletions cut 1 base from V and 5 bases from J, with 15 bases between. CDR3 amino acids: CASSLVTGLANNEQFF. The CDR3 bases are TGTGCCAGCAGCTTAGTTACAGGCCTAGCCAACAATGAGCAGTTCTTC.

This chain links TRBV5-1 with TRBJ2-7; D possibly corresponds to TRBD1 (5 bases). V gave up 0 bases and J gave up 3 bases, with 10 bases separating them. Germline CDR1 reads SGHRS; CDR2 reads YFSETQ. The CDR3 has 14 residues. The CDR3 DNA is TGCGCCAGCAGCTTGGAAGGGGTCAACTACGAGCAGTACTTC. Translating gives CASSLEGVNYEQYF.

This clonotype was counted between two and nine times. The germline gene is not matched at one end of the junction; a read error may be the cause. The chain uses TRBV12-3 or TRBV12-4 and TRBJ2-7; D ambiguous. This CDR3 is built from 10 residues. CDR3 amino acids: CARQSYEQYF. DNA of the CDR3: TGCGCCAGGCAGTCCTACGAGCAGTACTTC.

This clonotype was picked up a small number of times. The chain has TRBV12-3 or TRBV12-4 and TRBJ2-1; the D is unclear. CDR3 length: 14 amino acids. V lost 0 bases to trimming and J lost 7 bases, with 10 bases between them. DNA for the CDR3: TGTGCCAGCAGTTTAGCGACGATGGGGAATGAGCAGTTCTTC. Translation gives CASSLATMGNEQFF.